This T cell receptor beta chain was obtained from a study of cytomegalovirus exposure and HLA in healthy donors. Study-wide results and limits: Association of a missense DCLRE1C variant with TCR beta V- and J-gene trimming was reported in a later analysis. As confirmed in vitro, a few CMV-associated chains were specific for CMV antigens.

In the PCR, 60 Vbeta and 13 Jbeta primers were used. Sequenced by immunoSEQ multiplex PCR; TCRdb stores in-frame clones only, minus some. Of approximately 120,000 clones in the sample, less than 80% are singletons; the top ten hold less than 2%. The sample holds one count of this clone. Antigen: not known. Sequenced material: PBMCs. The sequence came from a man between 45 and 60 years old in good health and CMV-seronegative.

CDR3: CATSRDRVEGREAFF. The CDR3 region has the DNA TGTGCCACCAGCAGAGATAGAGTGGAGGGCAGAGAAGCTTTCTTT. This sequence joins TRBV15 and TRBJ1-1; D unresolved. Per germline, CDR1 LNHNV and CDR2 YYDKDF (reference sequence). V lost 0 bases to trimming and J lost 8 bases, with 16 bases between them. The CDR3 covers 15 residues.